What follows are 30 T cell receptor beta chains derived from one specimen sequenced in a study of cytomegalovirus exposure and HLA in healthy donors. Vbeta (60) and Jbeta (13) primers were used in the PCR. The assay was immunoSEQ multiplex PCR, and TCRdb's table has in-frame clones only and misses some. The sample carries approximately 110,000 clones, 55% to 70% recorded once. The sample comprised PBMCs. Source of these receptors: a woman aged 25 to 39 in good health and CMV-seronegative.

This chain connects TRBV10-3 to TRBJ1-3; 9 nucleotides agree with TRBD1. Germline values: CDR1 ENHRY, CDR2 SYGVKD. Germline trimming cut 6 bases from V and 2 bases from J; bases unmatched to any gene: 8. The CDR3 covers 16 residues. Written as DNA, the CDR3 is TGTGCCATCAGGAATTTACAGGGGGCAACTGGAAACACCATATATTTT. The encoded protein is CAIRNLQGATGNTIYF.

This chain connects TRBV10-3 to TRBJ1-6, with 7 bases aligning to TRBD1. Germline trimming cut 11 bases from V and 7 bases from J; bases unmatched to any gene: 8. The CDR3 consists of 13 residues. In germline, CDR1 is ENHRY, CDR2 SYGVKD. The CDR3 loop is CAVRQGQNSPLHF. CDR3 coding DNA: TGTGCCGTGAGACAGGGTCAGAATTCACCCCTCCACTTT.

V gene TRBV11-1 combines with J gene TRBJ1-2, with 8 bases that match TRBD1. This CDR3 spans 13 amino acids. CDR1 and CDR2 from the germline V gene are SGHAT and FQDESV (reference sequence). Unmatched junction bases numbered 5, after V lost 7 bases and J lost 4 bases. The CDR3 coding sequence is TGTGCCAGCACAGGGGGCAGAGGCTATGGCTACACCTTC. Translating it yields CASTGGRGYGYTF.

This CDR3 reads CASRPGLEETQYF. CDR3 DNA: TGTGCCAGCAGGCCGGGACTAGAAGAGACCCAGTACTTC. The chain recombines TRBV6-4 with TRBJ2-5; 8 bases are shared with TRBD2. This CDR3 spans 13 amino acids. J gave up 3 bases and V 6 bases, and 3 bases lay outside the gene matches. Germline CDR1 MRHNA, CDR2 SNTAGT.

This clone occurred a few times. The rearrangement uses TRBV15 and TRBJ2-1; D may be TRBD2 (6 bases). Germline CDR1 LNHNV, CDR2 YYDKDF (reference sequence). CDR3 length equals 13 residues. V shed 3 bases and J shed 7 bases, with 10 bases lying between them. CDR3 in DNA: TGTGCCACCAGCAGGGGACTCTCAAATGAGCAGTTCTTC. Amino acids: CATSRGLSNEQFF.

In this sample, this clone turned up once. The chain recombines TRBV7-2 with TRBJ2-5; 7 bases fit TRBD1. This CDR3 is built from 15 residues. Germline V CDR1 and CDR2: SGHTA, FQGNSA. With 1 base clipped from V and 7 bases from J, the junction kept 9 bases outside the gene matches. The DNA of the CDR3 is TGTGCCAGCAGCTTAGTCGCACAGGGGTATGTGACCCAGTACTTC. It encodes CASSLVAQGYVTQYF.

The V and J genes are TRBV2 and TRBJ2-7, with 9 positions matching TRBD2. The germline V gene has CDR1 SNHLY and CDR2 FYNNEI. V shed 4 bases, J shed 4 bases, and the junction held 5 bases outside the gene matches. CDR3 length equals 14 residues. The CDR3 sequence: CASSVTSGGYEQYF. In DNA, the CDR3 is TGTGCCAGCAGTGTGACTAGCGGTGGTTACGAGCAGTACTTC.

The genes are TRBV7-6 and TRBJ1-6; 8 bases fit TRBD1. Trimming at V came to 5 bases and at J to 9 bases, leaving 6 bases not matched to a gene. The germline CDR1 and CDR2 sequences are SGHVS and FNYEAQ. This CDR3 comprises 14 residues. The CDR3 DNA is TGTGCCAGCAGCAGAGGACAGGGAGGTTCACCCCTCCACTTT. It translates to CASSRGQGGSPLHF.

For this clone: One end of the junction fails to match germline, which may point to a read error. CDR3 DNA: TGTGCCAGTGGGACTTTTAGCGATCAGCCCCAGCATTTT. Its translation is CASGTFSDQPQHF. J is TRBJ1-5 and V is TRBV19, with D perhaps TRBD1 (5 bases). Germline CDR1 and CDR2: LNHDA and SQIVND (reference sequence). This CDR3 comprises 13 residues.

The chain combines TRBV4-1 with TRBJ2-7; 10 positions match TRBD1. The germline V gene encodes CDR1 MGHRA and CDR2 YSYEKL. The CDR3 has 15 amino acids. The V and J ends lost 3 bases and 6 bases, in that order; junction bases with no gene match: 8. The CDR3 loop reads CASSHPRDRGSEQYF. In DNA form, the CDR3 reads TGCGCCAGCAGCCATCCCCGGGACAGGGGCAGCGAGCAGTACTTC.

The chain is built from TRBV2 and TRBJ1-1, with 9 bases that match TRBD1. The J segment lost 7 bases and the V segment lost 5 bases, leaving 8 bases of the junction unmatched. Germline assignment: CDR1 SNHLY and CDR2 FYNNEI. The CDR3 runs 14 residues. In DNA, the CDR3 is TGTGCCAGCAGTTCGACAGGGGGGATCGGTGAAGCTTTCTTT. It is translated as CASSSTGGIGEAFF.

This clone was counted a few times. This chain uses TRBV7-6 with TRBJ2-2; the D gene is possibly TRBD2 (7 bases). CDR1 SGHVS and CDR2 FNYEAQ come from the germline V gene. Trimming pared 5 bases from V and 2 bases from J, leaving 21 bases between. This CDR3 has 18 amino acids. Written as DNA, the CDR3 is TGTGCCAGCAGCCTCGTTAGAGGGGGGGATTATAACACCGGGGAGCTGTTTTTT. Amino acid sequence: CASSLVRGGDYNTGELFF.

The chain recombines TRBV5-6 with TRBJ2-2, with TRBD2 matching 12 bases. The germline gives CDR1 SGHDT, CDR2 YYEEEE. V lost 4 bases, J lost 2 bases, and 3 bases stayed unmatched. CDR3 size: 16 residues. CDR3 amino acids: CASSLGLAGNTGELFF. The CDR3 DNA reads as TGTGCCAGCAGCCTCGGACTAGCGGGAAACACCGGGGAGCTGTTTTTT.

V is TRBV18 and J is TRBJ2-2; a weak D match, TRBD2 (5 bases). This CDR3 has 13 amino acids. Germline CDR1 reads KGHSH; CDR2 reads LQKENI. The V and J ends lost 8 bases and 8 bases respectively, with 15 bases between them. This chain's CDR3 is CASNTEGTGELFF. The CDR3 nucleotides read TGTGCCAGCAACACCGAGGGTACTGGGGAGCTGTTTTTT.

V and J are TRBV7-9 and TRBJ2-5; no clear D. The CDR3 is 12 residues long. V lost 5 bases, J lost 5 bases, and 9 bases lay in between. Germline CDR1 SEHNR, CDR2 FQNEAQ (reference sequence). The CDR3 spells CASSTDWETQYF. The CDR3 region has the DNA TGTGCCAGCAGCACTGATTGGGAGACCCAGTACTTC.

The rearrangement uses TRBV7-2 and TRBJ2-3, with 7 nucleotides matching TRBD2. Per germline, CDR1 SGHTA and CDR2 FQGNSA. CDR3 length: 15 residues. The trim removed 5 bases at V and 5 bases at J, leaving 10 bases unmatched. The CDR3, as DNA: TGTGCCAGCAGCAACTTTGGACTAGAGGTAGATACGCAGTATTTT. Translating it yields CASSNFGLEVDTQYF.

As to this clone: The junction differs from germline at one of its ends, possibly a read error. The chain combines TRBV2 with TRBJ1-3; D perhaps matches TRBD1 (5 bases). Germline values: CDR1 SNHLY, CDR2 FYNNEI. The CDR3 consists of 15 residues. The CDR3 coding sequence is TGTGCCAGCAGTGAAGCCGGGACTTATGGAAGCACCATATATTTT. It yields the protein CASSEAGTYGSTIYF.

This clone was found a few times. This chain joins TRBV18 and TRBJ1-6; tentative D call: TRBD1 (5 bases). This CDR3 is 13 amino acids long. CDR1 and CDR2 from the germline V gene are KGHSH and LQKENI. The germline V and J ends were trimmed by 3 bases and 7 bases, with 7 bases remaining between them. CDR3: CASSPTGNSPLHF. The CDR3 region has the DNA TGTGCCAGCTCACCCACAGGAAATTCACCCCTCCACTTT.

The V and J genes are TRBV20-1 and TRBJ1-1; D unresolved. Trimming shortened V by 3 bases and J by 5 bases, and 7 bases separated the two germline ends. The CDR3 has 11 amino acids. In germline, CDR1 is DFQATT, CDR2 SNEGSKA (reference sequence). The CDR3: CSASVYTEAFF. The CDR3 DNA reads TGCAGTGCTAGTGTATATACTGAAGCTTTCTTT.

By proportion, this clone is medium-sized. The rearrangement links TRBV6-1 to TRBJ2-2; TRBD2 aligns across 12 bases. The CDR3 contains 16 residues. Germline loops: CDR1 MNHNS, CDR2 SASEGT. V dropped 4 bases and J dropped 0; count of bases not matched to a gene: 0. CDR3 in DNA: TGTGCCAGCAGTGGACTAGCGGGAGCGAACACCGGGGAGCTGTTTTTT. It yields the protein CASSGLAGANTGELFF.

The chain carries TRBV7-3 and TRBJ2-7, with 10 bases that match TRBD1. Per germline, CDR1 SGHTA and CDR2 FQGTGA. This CDR3 has 13 amino acids. The V gene end was trimmed by 4 bases and the J gene end by 4 bases; junction bases not matched to a gene: 1. The CDR3 sequence is CASSWDRGYEQYF. The CDR3 DNA reads as TGTGCCAGCAGCTGGGACAGGGGTTACGAGCAGTACTTC.

The V gene is TRBV9, the J gene TRBJ1-1; D is perhaps TRBD1 (6 bases). The CDR3 is 14 residues long. The V end was cut by 4 bases, the J end by 11 bases, with 21 bases between. Germline CDR1 SGDLS, CDR2 YYNGEE. CDR3 amino acids: CASSTHGAGEEAFF. In nucleotides, the CDR3 is TGTGCCAGCAGCACACATGGGGCAGGGGAAGAGGCTTTCTTT.

The CDR3 loop is CASSLGGAGGYTF. In DNA form, the CDR3 reads TGTGCCAGCAGCTTAGGTGGGGCGGGAGGCTACACCTTC. This chain joins TRBV7-2 and TRBJ1-2, with D possibly TRBD1 on 5 matching bases. The length of the CDR3 is 13 residues. CDR1 and CDR2 (germline): SGHTA, FQGNSA. The germline V and J ends were trimmed by 1 base and 8 bases, with 11 bases remaining between them. The variable domain in full, completed from reference TRBV7-2 and TRBJ1-2, reads GAGVSQSPSNKVTEKGKDVELRCDPISGHTALYWYRQSLGQGLEFLIYFQGNSAPDKSGLPSDRFSAERTGGSVSTLTIQRTQQEDSAVYLCASSLGGAGGYTFGSGTRLTVV.

The chain recombines TRBV5-1 with TRBJ2-1; a possible D gene is TRBD1 (5 bases). Germline CDR1 reads SGHRS; CDR2 reads YFSETQ. This CDR3 comprises 14 residues. Between the trimmed V and J ends, which lost 3 bases and 2 bases, there was a span of 9 bases. The CDR3 nucleotides are TGCGCCAGCAGCTACGACAGAACCTACAATGAGCAGTTCTTC. It is translated as CASSYDRTYNEQFF.

In this sample, this clone turned up many times. The genes are TRBV6-4 and TRBJ1-1; the match to TRBD1 covers 11 bases. The CDR3 has 14 amino acids. V shed 2 bases and J 4 bases; nucleotides not matched to a gene: 0. The germline CDR1 and CDR2 sequences are MRHNA and SNTAGT. CDR3: CASSDGTGGTEAFF. In DNA form, the CDR3 reads TGTGCCAGCAGTGACGGGACAGGGGGCACTGAAGCTTTCTTT.

This chain links TRBV30 with TRBJ2-6, with D tentatively TRBD1 (6 bases). This CDR3 spans 14 amino acids. CDR1 is GTSNPN, CDR2 SVGIG, per germline (reference sequence). V was shortened by 1 base and J by 15 bases, with 19 bases between the two germline ends. Here the CDR3 reads CAWSGTGIRENLTF. CDR3 bases: TGTGCCTGGAGTGGAACAGGGATCAGGGAAAACCTGACTTTC.

This rearrangement joins TRBV5-4 to TRBJ2-1, with a tentative D call TRBD1 (5 bases). Trimming took off 3 bases at V and 6 bases at J, with 7 bases between the two ends. This CDR3 contains 12 residues. Per germline, CDR1 SGHNT and CDR2 YYREEE (reference sequence). CDR3 nucleotide sequence: TGTGCCAGCAGCTGGGGCGTCAATGAGCAGTTCTTC. Translation: CASSWGVNEQFF.

V usage is TRBV6-6 and J usage is TRBJ1-1; D gene ambiguous. CDR1 is MNHNY, CDR2 SVGAGI, per germline (reference sequence). V was pared by 2 bases and J by 1 base, with 8 bases between. The length of the CDR3 is 14 residues. In nucleotides, the CDR3 is TGTGCCAGCAGTTACAATTTTCAGAACACTGAAGCTTTCTTT. Its translation is CASSYNFQNTEAFF.

This clone has a handful of counts. J is TRBJ1-5 and V is TRBV28, with a possible D match to TRBD1 (5 bases). V was clipped by 4 bases and J by 5 bases, with 12 bases between them. Per the germline V gene, CDR1 is MDHEN and CDR2 is SYDVKM. This CDR3 region has 14 residues. In nucleotides, the CDR3 is TGTGCCAGCAGTTGGGGAGGGACCTATCAGCCCCAGCATTTT. Protein product: CASSWGGTYQPQHF.

The chain links TRBV5-1 to TRBJ2-2; D remains unclear. CDR3 size: 17 residues. CDR1 is SGHRS and CDR2 is YFSETQ in the germline V gene. The V end lost 0 bases, the J end lost 5 bases, and 17 bases lay between the germline ends. The CDR3 nucleotides read TGCGCCAGCAGCTTGGACCCAGGCTTTGTTGATACCGGGGAGCTGTTTTTT. Translating it yields CASSLDPGFVDTGELFF.